Listed below are T cell receptor beta chains from one sample, sequenced in a study of shared clonotypes between healthy human individuals. Data came from immunoSEQ multiplex PCR; TCRdb stores just in-frame clones and leaves some out. The data contain a few hundred thousand clones, about 96% of them singletons. Sequenced input: memory CD8+ T cells sorted from blood. All receptors come from a young man in good health. Both conserved end residues are part of each CDR3. D genes are given only for firm matches. The listing skips clone size in some rows; elsewhere it reads once, few, many or a size class.

length	V	D	J	size	DNA	CDR3
11	TRBV30	NA	TRBJ2-7	NA	TGTGCCGGAGGGTTTCGCAACGAGCAGTACTTC	CAGGFRNEQYF
13	TRBV6-1	TRBD2	TRBJ2-7	NA	TGTGCCAGCACGACTAGCGCATTCTACGAGCAGTACTTC	CASTTSAFYEQYF
12	TRBV30	TRBD1	TRBJ2-7	once	TGTGCCGGGGGACAGGGATCCTACGAGCAGTACTTC	CAGGQGSYEQYF
12	TRBV29-1	TRBD1	TRBJ1-2	NA	TGCAGCGCCGGACAGGGGCTCTATGGCTACACCTTC	CSAGQGLYGYTF
14	TRBV7-9	NA	TRBJ1-2	NA	TGTGCCAGCAGCCCACCATCTACAGGCTATGGCTACACCTTC	CASSPPSTGYGYTF
14	TRBV5-4	NA	TRBJ2-3	NA	TGTGCCAGCAGCACGAACCGGGGCACAGATACGCAGTATTTT	CASSTNRGTDTQYF
14	TRBV6-7	NA	TRBJ2-5	once	TGTGCCAGCAGTTACGTAGCTAGCCAAGAGACCCAGTACTTC	CASSYVASQETQYF
13	TRBV5-1	TRBD2	TRBJ2-7	NA	TGCGCCAGCAGCCAGCGGGAGCCTTACGAGCAGTACTTC	CASSQREPYEQYF
16	TRBV5-6	TRBD2	TRBJ2-7	NA	TGTGCCAGCAGCCCCGGGACTAGCGGGAGAGCCTACGAGCAGTACTTC	CASSPGTSGRAYEQYF
20	TRBV27	TRBD2	TRBJ2-7	NA	TGTGCCAGCAGAGTACGACTAGCGGGAGCCTTACCCTCTGGCTCCTACGAGCAGTACTTC	CASRVRLAGALPSGSYEQYF
14	TRBV2	NA	TRBJ2-5	NA	TGTGCCAGCATTGTTAGGCCGTACCAAGAGACCCAGTACTTC	CASIVRPYQETQYF
15	TRBV6-6	TRBD2	TRBJ2-7	NA	TGTGCCAGCAGTTACGGTGCAGCGGGAGCAGACGAGCAGTACTTC	CASSYGAAGADEQYF
11	TRBV29-1	NA	TRBJ2-2	NA	TGCAGCGTTCTTATTACCGGGGAGCTGTTTTTT	CSVLITGELFF
17	TRBV11-1	TRBD1	TRBJ2-6	NA	TGTGCCAGCAGCCAGAACAGGGGGCTGGCTGGGGCCAACGTCCTGACTTTC	CASSQNRGLAGANVLTF
16	TRBV9	NA	TRBJ2-7	NA	TGTGCCAGCAGCGTAGGCCAGGGCTGGGGATCCTACGAGCAGTACTTC	CASSVGQGWGSYEQYF
14	TRBV30	TRBD1	TRBJ2-7	few	TGTGCCTGGAGTGTGGGACAGGGGGCCTACGAGCAGTACTTC	CAWSVGQGAYEQYF
15	TRBV2	TRBD1	TRBJ1-1	NA	TGTGCCAGCACTTGGACAGGGGGGTTGAACACTGAAGCTTTCTTT	CASTWTGGLNTEAFF
15	TRBV6-5	NA	TRBJ2-1	NA	TGTGCCAGCAGCCCGACTAGGCGACAGTACAATGAGCAGTTCTTC	CASSPTRRQYNEQFF
15	TRBV28	TRBD1	TRBJ2-5	few	TGTGCCAGCAGTATCGGACAGGGTGGTGGAGAGACCCAGTACTTC	CASSIGQGGGETQYF
13	TRBV28	NA	TRBJ1-5	NA	TGTGCCAGCAGTTTTCAGGGTTTTCAGCCCCAGCATTTT	CASSFQGFQPQHF
17	TRBV27	TRBD2	TRBJ2-3	NA	TGTGCCAGCAGTCTCCAGTCGACTAGCAAGGGCACAGATACGCAGTATTTT	CASSLQSTSKGTDTQYF
15	TRBV19	NA	TRBJ1-2	NA	TGTGCCAGTAGTATGTTACAAGGGGGTGGCTATGGCTACACCTTC	CASSMLQGGGYGYTF
15	TRBV7-9	TRBD1	TRBJ2-2	NA	TGTGCCAGCAACCTTGGACAGGGAGATACCGGGGAGCTGTTTTTT	CASNLGQGDTGELFF